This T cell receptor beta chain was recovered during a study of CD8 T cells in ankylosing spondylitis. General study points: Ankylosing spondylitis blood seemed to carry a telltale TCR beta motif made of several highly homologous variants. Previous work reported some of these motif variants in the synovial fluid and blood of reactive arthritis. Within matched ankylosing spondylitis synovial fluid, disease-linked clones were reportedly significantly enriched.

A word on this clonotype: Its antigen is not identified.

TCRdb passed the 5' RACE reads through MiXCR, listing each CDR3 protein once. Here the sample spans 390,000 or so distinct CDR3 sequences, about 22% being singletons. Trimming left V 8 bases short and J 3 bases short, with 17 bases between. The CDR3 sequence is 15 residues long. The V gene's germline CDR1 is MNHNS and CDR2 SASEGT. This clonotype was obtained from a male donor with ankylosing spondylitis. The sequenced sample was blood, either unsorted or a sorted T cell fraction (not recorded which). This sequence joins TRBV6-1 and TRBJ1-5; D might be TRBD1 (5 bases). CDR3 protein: CASGDVRQNNQPQHF. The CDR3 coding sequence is TGTGCCAGCGGGGACGTGCGGCAGAACAATCAGCCCCAGCATTTT.